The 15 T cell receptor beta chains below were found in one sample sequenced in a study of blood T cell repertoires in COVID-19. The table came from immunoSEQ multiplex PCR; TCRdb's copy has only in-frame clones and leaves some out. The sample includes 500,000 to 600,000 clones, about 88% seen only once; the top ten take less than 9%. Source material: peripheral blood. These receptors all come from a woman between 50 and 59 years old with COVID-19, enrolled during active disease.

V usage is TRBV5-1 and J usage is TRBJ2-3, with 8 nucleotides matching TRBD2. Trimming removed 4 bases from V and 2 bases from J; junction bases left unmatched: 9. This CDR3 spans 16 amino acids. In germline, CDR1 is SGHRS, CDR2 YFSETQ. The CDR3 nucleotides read TGCGCCAGCAGCCCGCGGACTAGCTCTTACACAGATACGCAGTATTTT. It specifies CASSPRTSSYTDTQYF.

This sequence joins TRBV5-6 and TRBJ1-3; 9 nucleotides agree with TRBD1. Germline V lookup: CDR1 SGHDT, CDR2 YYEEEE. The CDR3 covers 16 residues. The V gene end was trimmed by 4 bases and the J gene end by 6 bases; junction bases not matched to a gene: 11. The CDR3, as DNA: TGTGCCAGCAGCGGGACAGGGCGAGACTCGTTAAACACCATATATTTT. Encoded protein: CASSGTGRDSLNTIYF.

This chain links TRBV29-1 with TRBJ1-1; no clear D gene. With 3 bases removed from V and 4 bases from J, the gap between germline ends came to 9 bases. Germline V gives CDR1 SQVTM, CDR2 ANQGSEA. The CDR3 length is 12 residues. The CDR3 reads CSVDEVSTEAFF. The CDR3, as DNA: TGCAGCGTTGACGAGGTTTCCACTGAAGCTTTCTTT.

CDR3 DNA: TGCAGCGTGGCCTCCCGGCAGGACATGAACACTGAAGCTTTCTTT. Translation gives CSVASRQDMNTEAFF. V and J are TRBV29-1 and TRBJ1-1, with a weak D call TRBD1 (5 bases). The CDR3 has 15 residues. Germline V CDR1 and CDR2: SQVTM, ANQGSEA. V was trimmed by 6 bases and J by 0 bases, leaving 17 bases between them.

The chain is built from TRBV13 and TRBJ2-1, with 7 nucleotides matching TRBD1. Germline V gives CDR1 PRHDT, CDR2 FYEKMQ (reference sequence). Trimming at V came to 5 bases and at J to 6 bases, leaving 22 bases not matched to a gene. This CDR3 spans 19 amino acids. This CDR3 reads CASSPKTARPRGSANEQFF. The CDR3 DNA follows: TGTGCCAGCAGCCCCAAAACCGCCCGACCCAGGGGGTCCGCCAATGAGCAGTTCTTC.

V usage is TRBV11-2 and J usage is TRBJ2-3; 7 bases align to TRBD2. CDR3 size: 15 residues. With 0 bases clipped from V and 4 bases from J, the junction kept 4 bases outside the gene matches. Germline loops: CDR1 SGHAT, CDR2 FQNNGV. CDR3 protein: CASSLDNGGADTQYF. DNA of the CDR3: TGTGCCAGCAGCTTAGATAATGGGGGGGCAGATACGCAGTATTTT.

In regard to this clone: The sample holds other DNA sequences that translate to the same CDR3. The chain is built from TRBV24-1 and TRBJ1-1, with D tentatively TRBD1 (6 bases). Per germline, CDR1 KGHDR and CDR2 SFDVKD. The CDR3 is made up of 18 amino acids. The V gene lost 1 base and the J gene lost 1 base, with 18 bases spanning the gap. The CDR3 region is CATSDFFRDTQTNTEAFF. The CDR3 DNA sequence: TGTGCCACCAGTGATTTTTTTCGGGACACCCAAACGAACACTGAAGCTTTCTTT.

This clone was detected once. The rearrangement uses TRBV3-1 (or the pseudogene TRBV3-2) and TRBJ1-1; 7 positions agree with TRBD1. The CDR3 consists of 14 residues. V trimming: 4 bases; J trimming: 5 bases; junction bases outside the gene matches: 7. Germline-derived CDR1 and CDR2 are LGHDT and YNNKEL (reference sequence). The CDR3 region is CASSPSGGGTEAFF. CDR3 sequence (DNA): TGTGCCAGCAGCCCGTCAGGGGGAGGTACTGAAGCTTTCTTT.

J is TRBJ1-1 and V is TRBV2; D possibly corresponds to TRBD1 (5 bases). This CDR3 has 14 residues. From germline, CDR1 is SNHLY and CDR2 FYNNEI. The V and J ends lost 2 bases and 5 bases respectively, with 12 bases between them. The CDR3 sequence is CASSERGMGTEAFF. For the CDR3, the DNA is TGTGCCAGCAGTGAAAGGGGAATGGGTACTGAAGCTTTCTTT.

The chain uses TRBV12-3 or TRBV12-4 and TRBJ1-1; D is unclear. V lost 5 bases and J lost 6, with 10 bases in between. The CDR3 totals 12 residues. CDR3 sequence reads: CASSRDTPEAFF. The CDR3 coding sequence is TGTGCCAGCAGTCGCGACACCCCTGAAGCTTTCTTT.

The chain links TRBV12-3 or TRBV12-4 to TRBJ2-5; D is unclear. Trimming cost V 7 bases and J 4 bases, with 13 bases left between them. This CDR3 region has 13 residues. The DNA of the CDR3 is TGTGCCAGCATCCCTCATGAGTCAGAGACCCAGTACTTC. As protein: CASIPHESETQYF.

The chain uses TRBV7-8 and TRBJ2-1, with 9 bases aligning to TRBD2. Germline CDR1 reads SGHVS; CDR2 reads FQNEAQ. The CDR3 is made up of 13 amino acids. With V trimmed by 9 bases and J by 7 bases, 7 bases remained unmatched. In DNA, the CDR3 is TGTGCCAGTACAGGTCTAGCGGGGAATGAGCAGTTCTTC. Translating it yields CASTGLAGNEQFF.

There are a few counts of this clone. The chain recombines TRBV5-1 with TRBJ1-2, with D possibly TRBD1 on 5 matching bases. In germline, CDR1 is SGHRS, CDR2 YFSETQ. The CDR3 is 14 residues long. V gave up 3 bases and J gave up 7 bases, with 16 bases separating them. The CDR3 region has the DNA TGCGCCAGCAGCTCCGGGGGGGGAAATACTGGCTACACCTTC. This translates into CASSSGGGNTGYTF.

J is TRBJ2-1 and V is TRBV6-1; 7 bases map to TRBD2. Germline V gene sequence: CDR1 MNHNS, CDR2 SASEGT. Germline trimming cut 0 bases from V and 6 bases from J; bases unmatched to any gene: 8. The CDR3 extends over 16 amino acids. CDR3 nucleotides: TGTGCCAGCAGTGAAGCGCTTCTGGGGGGGAGCAATGAGCAGTTCTTC. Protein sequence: CASSEALLGGSNEQFF.

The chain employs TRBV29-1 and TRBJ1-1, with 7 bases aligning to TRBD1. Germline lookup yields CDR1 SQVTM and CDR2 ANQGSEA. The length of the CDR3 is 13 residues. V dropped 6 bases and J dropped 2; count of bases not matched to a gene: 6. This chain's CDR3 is CSVAQGGNTEAFF. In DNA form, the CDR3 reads TGCAGCGTAGCCCAGGGGGGTAACACTGAAGCTTTCTTT.